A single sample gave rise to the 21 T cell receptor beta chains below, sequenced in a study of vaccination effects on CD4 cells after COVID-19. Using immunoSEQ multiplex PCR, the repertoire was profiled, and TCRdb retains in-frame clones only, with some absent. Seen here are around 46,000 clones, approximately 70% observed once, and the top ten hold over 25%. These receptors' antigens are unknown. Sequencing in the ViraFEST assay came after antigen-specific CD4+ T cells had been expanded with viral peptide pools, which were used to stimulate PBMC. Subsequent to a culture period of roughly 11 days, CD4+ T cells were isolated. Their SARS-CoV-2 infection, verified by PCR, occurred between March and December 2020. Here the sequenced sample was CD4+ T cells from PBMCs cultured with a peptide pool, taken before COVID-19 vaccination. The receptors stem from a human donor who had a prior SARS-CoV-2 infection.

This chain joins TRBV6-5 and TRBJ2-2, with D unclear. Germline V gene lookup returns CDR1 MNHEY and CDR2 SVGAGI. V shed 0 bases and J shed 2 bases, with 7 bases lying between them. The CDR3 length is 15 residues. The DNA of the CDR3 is TGTGCCAGCAGTTACTCGCACGGTAACACCGGGGAGCTGTTTTTT. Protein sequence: CASSYSHGNTGELFF.

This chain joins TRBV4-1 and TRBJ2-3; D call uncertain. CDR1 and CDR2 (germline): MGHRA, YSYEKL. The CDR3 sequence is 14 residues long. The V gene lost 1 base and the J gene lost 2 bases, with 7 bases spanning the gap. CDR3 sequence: CASSQAPTTDTQYF. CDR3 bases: TGCGCCAGCAGCCAAGCCCCCACCACAGATACGCAGTATTTT.

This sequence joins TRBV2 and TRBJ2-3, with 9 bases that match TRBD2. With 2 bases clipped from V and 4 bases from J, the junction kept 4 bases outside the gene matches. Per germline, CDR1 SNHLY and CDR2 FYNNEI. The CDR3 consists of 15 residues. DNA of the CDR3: TGTGCCAGCAGTGAACAGGGCGGGGGGGCAGATACGCAGTATTTT. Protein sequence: CASSEQGGGADTQYF.

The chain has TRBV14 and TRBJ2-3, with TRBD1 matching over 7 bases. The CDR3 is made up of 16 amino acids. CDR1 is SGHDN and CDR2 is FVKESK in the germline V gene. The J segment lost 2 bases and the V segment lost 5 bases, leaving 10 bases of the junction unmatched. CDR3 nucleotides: TGTGCCAGCAGCAAACACGACAGGGCTTTCACAGATACGCAGTATTTT. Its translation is CASSKHDRAFTDTQYF. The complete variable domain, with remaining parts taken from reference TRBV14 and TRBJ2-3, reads EAGVTQFPSHSVIEKGQTVTLRCDPISGHDNLYWYRRVMGKEIKFLLHFVKESKQDESGMPNNRFLAERTGGTYSTLKVQPAELEDSGVYFCASSKHDRAFTDTQYFGPGTRLTVL.

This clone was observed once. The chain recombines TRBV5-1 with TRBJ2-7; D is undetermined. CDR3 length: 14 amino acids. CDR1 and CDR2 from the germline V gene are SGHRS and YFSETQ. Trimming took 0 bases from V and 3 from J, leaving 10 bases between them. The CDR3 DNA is TGCGCCAGCAGCTTGGACGGGTCGAGCTACGAGCAGTACTTC. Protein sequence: CASSLDGSSYEQYF.

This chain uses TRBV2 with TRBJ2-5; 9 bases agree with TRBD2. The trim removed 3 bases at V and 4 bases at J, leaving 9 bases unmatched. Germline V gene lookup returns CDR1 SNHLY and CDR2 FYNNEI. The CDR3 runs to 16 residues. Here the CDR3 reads CASSDFLAGVGETQYF. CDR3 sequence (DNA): TGTGCCAGCAGTGACTTTTTAGCGGGAGTTGGAGAGACCCAGTACTTC.

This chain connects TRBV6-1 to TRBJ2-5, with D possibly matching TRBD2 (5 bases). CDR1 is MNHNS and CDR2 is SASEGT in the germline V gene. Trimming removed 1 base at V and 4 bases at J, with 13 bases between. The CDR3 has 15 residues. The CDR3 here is CASSEVWGEAETQYF. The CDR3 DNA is TGTGCCAGCAGTGAAGTCTGGGGAGAGGCAGAGACCCAGTACTTC.

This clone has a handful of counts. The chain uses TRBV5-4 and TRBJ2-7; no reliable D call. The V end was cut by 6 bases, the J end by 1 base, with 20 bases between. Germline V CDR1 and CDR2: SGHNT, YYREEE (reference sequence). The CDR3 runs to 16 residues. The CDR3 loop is CASTRRPGYPSYEQYF. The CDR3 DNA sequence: TGTGCCAGCACCCGGCGACCGGGCTATCCATCCTACGAGCAGTACTTC.

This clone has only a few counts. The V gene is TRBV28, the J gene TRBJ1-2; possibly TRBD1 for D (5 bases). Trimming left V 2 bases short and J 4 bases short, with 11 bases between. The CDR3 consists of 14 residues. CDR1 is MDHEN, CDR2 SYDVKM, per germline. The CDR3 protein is CASSLGTLAYGYTF. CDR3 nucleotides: TGTGCCAGCAGTTTAGGGACTCTCGCCTATGGCTACACCTTC.

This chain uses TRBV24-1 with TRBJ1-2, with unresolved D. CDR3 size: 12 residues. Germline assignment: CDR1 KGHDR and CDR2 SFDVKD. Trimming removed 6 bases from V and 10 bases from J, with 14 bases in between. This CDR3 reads CATSTGYFDYTF. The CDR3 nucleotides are TGTGCCACCAGTACGGGGTACTTTGACTACACCTTC.

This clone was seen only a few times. The CDR3 here is CASSYDRLAIHNEQFF. The DNA of the CDR3 is TGTGCCAGCAGTTACGACAGACTAGCGATTCACAATGAGCAGTTCTTC. The V gene is TRBV2, the J gene TRBJ2-1; 8 bases are a match to TRBD2. Per the germline V gene, CDR1 is SNHLY and CDR2 is FYNNEI. J was trimmed by 5 bases and V by 5 bases; bases with no gene match: 11. The CDR3 length is 16 residues.

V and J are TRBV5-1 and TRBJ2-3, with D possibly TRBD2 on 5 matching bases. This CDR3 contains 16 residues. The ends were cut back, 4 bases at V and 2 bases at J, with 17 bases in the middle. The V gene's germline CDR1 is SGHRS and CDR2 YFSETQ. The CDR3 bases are TGCGCCAGCAGCCTGACTGGACTTTTGCCCACAGATACGCAGTATTTT. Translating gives CASSLTGLLPTDTQYF.

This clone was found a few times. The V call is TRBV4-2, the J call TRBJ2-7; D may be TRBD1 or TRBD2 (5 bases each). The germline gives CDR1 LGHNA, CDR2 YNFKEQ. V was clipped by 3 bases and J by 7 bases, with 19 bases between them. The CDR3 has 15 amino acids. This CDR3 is CASSHGGPGLREQYF. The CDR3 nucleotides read TGTGCCAGCAGCCATGGGGGTCCCGGACTGCGGGAGCAGTACTTC.

CDR3 in DNA: TGTGCCAGCAGCTACCCGGACCCTTTCACTGAAGCTTTCTTT. This sequence encodes CASSYPDPFTEAFF. J is TRBJ1-1 and V is TRBV11-1; D ambiguous. Germline V gene lookup returns CDR1 SGHAT and CDR2 FQDESV (reference sequence). V dropped 4 bases and J dropped 4 bases, with 13 bases sitting between them. This CDR3 is built from 14 residues.

The CDR3 here is CASSQSRGKDYGYTF. The DNA of the CDR3 is TGTGCCAGCAGCCAATCTAGGGGGAAAGACTATGGCTACACCTTC. The chain has TRBV16 and TRBJ1-2; D is possibly TRBD1 (6 bases). The germline CDR1 and CDR2 sequences are KGHSY and FQNENV. The ends were cut back, 0 bases at V and 3 bases at J, with 11 bases in the middle. This CDR3 contains 15 residues. The whole variable domain, remainder taken from reference TRBV16 and TRBJ1-2, is GEEVAQTPKHLVRGEGQKAKLYCAPIKGHSYVFWYQQVLKNEFKFLISFQNENVFDETGMPKERFSAKCLPNSPCSLEIQATKLEDSAVYFCASSQSRGKDYGYTFGSGTRLTVV.

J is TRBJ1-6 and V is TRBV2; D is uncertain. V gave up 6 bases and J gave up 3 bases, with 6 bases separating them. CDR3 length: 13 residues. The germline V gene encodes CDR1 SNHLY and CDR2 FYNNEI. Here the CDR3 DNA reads TGTGCCAGCAGGGGAGACTATAATTCACCCCTCCACTTT. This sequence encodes CASRGDYNSPLHF.

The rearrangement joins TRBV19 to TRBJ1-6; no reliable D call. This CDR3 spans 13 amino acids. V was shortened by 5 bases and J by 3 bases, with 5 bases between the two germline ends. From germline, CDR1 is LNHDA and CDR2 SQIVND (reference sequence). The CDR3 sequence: CASSRFYNSPLHF. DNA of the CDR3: TGTGCCAGTAGTCGTTTCTATAATTCACCCCTCCACTTT. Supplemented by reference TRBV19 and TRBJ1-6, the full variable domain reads DGGITQSPKYLFRKEGQNVTLSCEQNLNHDAMYWYRQDPGQGLRLIYYSQIVNDFQKGDIAEGYSVSREKKESFPLTVTSAQKNPTAFYLCASSRFYNSPLHFGNGTRLTVT.

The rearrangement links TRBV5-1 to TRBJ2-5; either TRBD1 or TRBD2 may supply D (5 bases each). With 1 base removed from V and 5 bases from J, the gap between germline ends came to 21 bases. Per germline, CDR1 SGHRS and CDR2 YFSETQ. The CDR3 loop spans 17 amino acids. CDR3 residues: CASSLFLDSEPGETQYF. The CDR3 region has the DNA TGCGCCAGCAGCTTGTTTTTAGACAGCGAACCGGGGGAGACCCAGTACTTC. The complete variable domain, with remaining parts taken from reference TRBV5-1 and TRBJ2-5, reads KAGVTQTPRYLIKTRGQQVTLSCSPISGHRSVSWYQQTPGQGLQFLFEYFSETQRNKGNFPGRFSGRQFSNSRSEMNVSTLELGDSALYLCASSLFLDSEPGETQYFGPGTRLLVL.

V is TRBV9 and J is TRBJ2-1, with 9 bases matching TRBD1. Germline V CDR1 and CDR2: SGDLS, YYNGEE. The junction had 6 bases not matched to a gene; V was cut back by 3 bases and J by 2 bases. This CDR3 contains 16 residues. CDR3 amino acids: CASSARGQGPYNEQFF. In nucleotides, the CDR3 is TGTGCCAGCAGCGCACGTGGACAGGGGCCCTACAATGAGCAGTTCTTC.

The CDR3: CASSLSKGAYGYTF. Written as DNA, the CDR3 is TGTGCCAGCAGCCTCTCCAAGGGGGCATATGGCTACACCTTC. This chain joins TRBV6-2 or TRBV6-3 and TRBJ1-2, with 7 bases aligning to TRBD1. Germline assignment: CDR1 MNHEY and CDR2 SVGEGT. The CDR3 runs 14 residues. Trimming at V came to 6 bases and at J to 5 bases, leaving 9 bases not matched to a gene.

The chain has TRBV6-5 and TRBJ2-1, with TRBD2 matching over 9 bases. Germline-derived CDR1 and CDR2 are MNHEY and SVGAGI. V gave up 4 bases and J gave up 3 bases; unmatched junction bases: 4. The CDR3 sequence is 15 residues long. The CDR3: CASSFGTSSYNEQFF. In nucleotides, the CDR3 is TGTGCCAGCAGTTTCGGGACTAGCAGCTACAATGAGCAGTTCTTC.